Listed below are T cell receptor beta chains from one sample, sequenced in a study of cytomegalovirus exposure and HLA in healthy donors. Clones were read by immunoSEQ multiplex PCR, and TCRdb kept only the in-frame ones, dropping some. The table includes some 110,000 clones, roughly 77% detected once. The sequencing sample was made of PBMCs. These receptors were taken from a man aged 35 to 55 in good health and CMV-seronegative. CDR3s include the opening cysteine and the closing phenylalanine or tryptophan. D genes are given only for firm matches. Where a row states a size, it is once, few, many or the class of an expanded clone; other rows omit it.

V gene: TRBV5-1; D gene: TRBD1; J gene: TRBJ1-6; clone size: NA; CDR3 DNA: TGCGCCAGCAGCGGGACAGGGGGAGGCCCTACCGGTTCACCCCTCCACTTT; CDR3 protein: CASSGTGGGPTGSPLHF
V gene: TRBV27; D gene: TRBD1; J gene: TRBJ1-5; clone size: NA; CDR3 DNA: TGTGCCAGCAGGGGGACAGGAAGTTGGCAGCCCCAGCATTTT; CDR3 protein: CASRGTGSWQPQHF
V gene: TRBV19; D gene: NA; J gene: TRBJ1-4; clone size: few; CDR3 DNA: TGTGCCAGTAGTTGGGGGGTTAATGAAAAACTGTTTTTT; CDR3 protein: CASSWGVNEKLFF
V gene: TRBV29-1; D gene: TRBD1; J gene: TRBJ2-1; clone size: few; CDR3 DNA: TGCAGCGTGCTCGGGACAGAGGAGCAGTTCTTC; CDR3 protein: CSVLGTEEQFF
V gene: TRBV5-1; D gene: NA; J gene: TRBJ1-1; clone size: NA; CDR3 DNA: TGCGCCAGCAGCTTGACCCAGACGGGCACTGAAGCTTTCTTT; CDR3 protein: CASSLTQTGTEAFF
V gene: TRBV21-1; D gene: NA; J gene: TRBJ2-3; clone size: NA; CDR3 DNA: TGTGCCAGCAGAACTAAAATCCCCGAGACAGCGCAGTATTTT; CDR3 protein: CASRTKIPETAQYF
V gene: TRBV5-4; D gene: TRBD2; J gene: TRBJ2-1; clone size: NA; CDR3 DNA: TGTGCCAGCAGGCCCGGGACTAGCCGCTCCTACAATGAGCAGTTCTTC; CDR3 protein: CASRPGTSRSYNEQFF
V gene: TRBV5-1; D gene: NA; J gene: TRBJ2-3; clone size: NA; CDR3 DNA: TGCGCCAGCAACCAGCGGGGCACAGATACGCAGTATTTT; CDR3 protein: CASNQRGTDTQYF
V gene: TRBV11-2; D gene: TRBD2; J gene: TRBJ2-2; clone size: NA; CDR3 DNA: TGTGCCAGCAGCCCTCGACTAGCGGTGAACACCGGGGAGCTGTTTTTT; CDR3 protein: CASSPRLAVNTGELFF
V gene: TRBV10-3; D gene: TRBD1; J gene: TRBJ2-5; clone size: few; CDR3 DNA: TGTGCCATCAGTGGGACAGGGCGGAGTCAAGAGACCCAGTACTTC; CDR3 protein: CAISGTGRSQETQYF
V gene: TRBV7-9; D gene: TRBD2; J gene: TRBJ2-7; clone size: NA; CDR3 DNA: TGTGCCAGCAGCTTAGCCGGGAGGGAAGGCGAGCAGTACTTC; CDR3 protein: CASSLAGREGEQYF
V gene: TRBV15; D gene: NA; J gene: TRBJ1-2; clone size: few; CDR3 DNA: TGTGCCTCCAGCGCGGGGGGCGACTATGGCTACACCTTC; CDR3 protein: CASSAGGDYGYTF
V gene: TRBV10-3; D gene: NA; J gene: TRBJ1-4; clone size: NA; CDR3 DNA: TGTGCCATCAGTTCAGGGGACGCTAATGAAAAACTGTTTTTT; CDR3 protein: CAISSGDANEKLFF
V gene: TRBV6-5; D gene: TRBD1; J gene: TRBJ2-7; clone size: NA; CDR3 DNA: TGTGCCAGCAGTTACAGGGGGCGGAGTTACGAGCAGTACTTC; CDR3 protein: CASSYRGRSYEQYF
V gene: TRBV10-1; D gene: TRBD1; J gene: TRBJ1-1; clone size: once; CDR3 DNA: TGCGCCAGCAGTGAGGGACAGGGGGCGCAGACTGAAGCTTTCTTT; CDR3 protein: CASSEGQGAQTEAFF
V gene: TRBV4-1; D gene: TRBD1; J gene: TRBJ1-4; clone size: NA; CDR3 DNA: TGCGCCAGCAGCCAAGGCACCGGGACAGGGGGAGAAAAACTGTTTTTT; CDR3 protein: CASSQGTGTGGEKLFF
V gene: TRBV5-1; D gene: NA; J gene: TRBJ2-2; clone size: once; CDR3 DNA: TGCGCCAGCCGCGAGATCCGGGGTAACACCGGGGAGCTGTTTTTT; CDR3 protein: CASREIRGNTGELFF
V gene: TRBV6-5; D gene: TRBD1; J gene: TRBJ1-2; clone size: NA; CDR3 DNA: TGTGCCAGCAGTTTAGGACAGGGCGGGGGCTACACCTTC; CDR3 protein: CASSLGQGGGYTF
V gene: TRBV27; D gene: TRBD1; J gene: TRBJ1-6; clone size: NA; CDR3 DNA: TGTGCCAGCAGCGGACAGGGTAATTCACCCCTCCACTTT; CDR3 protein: CASSGQGNSPLHF
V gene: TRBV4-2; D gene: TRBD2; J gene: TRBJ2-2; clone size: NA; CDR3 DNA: TGTGCTAGCAGCCAAGTCCCAGCGGGGGGCCGGGGGACCGGGGAGCTGTTTTTT; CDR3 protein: CASSQVPAGGRGTGELFF
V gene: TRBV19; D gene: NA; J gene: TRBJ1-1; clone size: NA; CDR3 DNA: TGTGCCAGTAGTATAACTCGACAGTTCAATACTGAAGCTTTCTTT; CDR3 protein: CASSITRQFNTEAFF
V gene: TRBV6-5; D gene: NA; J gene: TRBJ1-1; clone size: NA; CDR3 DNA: TGTGCCAGCAGTTTCTATCGTAGGGGCGACACTGAAGCTTTCTTT; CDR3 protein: CASSFYRRGDTEAFF
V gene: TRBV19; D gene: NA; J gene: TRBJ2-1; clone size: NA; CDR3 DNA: TGTGCCAGTAAATCCTCCATCGAGTACAATGAGCAGTTCTTC; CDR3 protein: CASKSSIEYNEQFF
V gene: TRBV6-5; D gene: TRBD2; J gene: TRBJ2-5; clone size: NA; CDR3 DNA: TGTGCCAGCAGTGTCCTAGCGGGGGGTGAAGAGACCCAGTACTTC; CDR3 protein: CASSVLAGGEETQYF
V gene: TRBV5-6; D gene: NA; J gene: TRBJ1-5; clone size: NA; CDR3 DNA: TGTGCCAGCAGCCCCTGGACAGGCAATCAGCCCCAGCATTTT; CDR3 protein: CASSPWTGNQPQHF
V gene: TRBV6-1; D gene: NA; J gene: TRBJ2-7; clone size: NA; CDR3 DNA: TGTGCCAGCAGTGAACAGATCTACGAGCAGTACTTC; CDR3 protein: CASSEQIYEQYF
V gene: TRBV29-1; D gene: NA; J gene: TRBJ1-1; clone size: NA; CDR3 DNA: TGCAGCGTTAGACCGGCGGGGGTGAACACTGAAGCTTTCTTT; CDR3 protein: CSVRPAGVNTEAFF
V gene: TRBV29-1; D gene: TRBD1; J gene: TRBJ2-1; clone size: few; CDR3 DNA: TGCAGCGTTGAAGTGACAGGGGATTCCTACAATGAGCAGTTCTTC; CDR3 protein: CSVEVTGDSYNEQFF
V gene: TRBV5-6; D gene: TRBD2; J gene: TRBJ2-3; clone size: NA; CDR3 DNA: TGTGCCAGCAGCTGGGGACGACTAGCCGCGGGCACAGATACGCAGTATTTT; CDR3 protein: CASSWGRLAAGTDTQYF
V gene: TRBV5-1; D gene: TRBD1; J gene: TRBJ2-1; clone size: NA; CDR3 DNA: TGCGCCAGCAGCTTGATGCCGACAGGGGGGATGAACAATGAGCAGTTCTTC; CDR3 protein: CASSLMPTGGMNNEQFF
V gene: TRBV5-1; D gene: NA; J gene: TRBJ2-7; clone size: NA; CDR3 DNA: TGCGCCAGCAGCTTGGCTGCGGGGCCCTCCTACGAGCAGTACTTC; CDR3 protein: CASSLAAGPSYEQYF
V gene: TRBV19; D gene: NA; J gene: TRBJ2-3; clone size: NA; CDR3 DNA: TGTGCCAGTAGACCTACTACAGGAGGGGGGGAGTATTTT; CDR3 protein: CASRPTTGGGEYF
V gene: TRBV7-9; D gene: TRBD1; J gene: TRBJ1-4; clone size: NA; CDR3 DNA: TGTGCCAGCAGCCCCGGGACAGCTAATGAAAAACTGTTTTTT; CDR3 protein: CASSPGTANEKLFF
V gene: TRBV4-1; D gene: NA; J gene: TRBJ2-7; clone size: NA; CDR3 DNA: TGCGCCAGCAGCCCCAGGCAGGGGCTATCGTACGAGCAGTACTTC; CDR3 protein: CASSPRQGLSYEQYF
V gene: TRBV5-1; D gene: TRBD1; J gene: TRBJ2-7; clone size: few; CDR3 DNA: TGCGCCAGCAGCTTGGGGGGACAGACCGAGCAGTACTTC; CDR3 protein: CASSLGGQTEQYF
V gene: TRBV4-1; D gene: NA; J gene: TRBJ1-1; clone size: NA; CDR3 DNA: TGCGCCAGCAGCCATCCTAAGGTAGGCAGGGATAGAGGTGAAGCTTTCTTT; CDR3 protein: CASSHPKVGRDRGEAFF
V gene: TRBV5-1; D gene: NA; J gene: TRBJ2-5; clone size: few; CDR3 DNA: TGCGCCAGCAGCATCCTACAGGGCCCCCAAGAGACCCAGTACTTC; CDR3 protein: CASSILQGPQETQYF
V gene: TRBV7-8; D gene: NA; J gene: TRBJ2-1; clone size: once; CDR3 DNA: TGTGCCAGCAGCGCACCCCGGACTCCGCTTGGCAATGAGCAGTTCTTC; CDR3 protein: CASSAPRTPLGNEQFF
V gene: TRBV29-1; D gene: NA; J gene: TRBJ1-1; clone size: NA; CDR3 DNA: TGCAGCGTTGTTTGGGGAGGTAACACTGAAGCTTTCTTT; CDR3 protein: CSVVWGGNTEAFF
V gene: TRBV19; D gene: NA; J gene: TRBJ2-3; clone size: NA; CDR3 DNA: TGTGCCAGTAGTTTAATGGGGGCCACAGATACGCAGTATTTT; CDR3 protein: CASSLMGATDTQYF
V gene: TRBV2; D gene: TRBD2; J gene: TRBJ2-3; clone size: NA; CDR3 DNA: TGTGCCAGCTCCCCCCCACGAGCGGGGGGCACAGATACGCAGTATTTT; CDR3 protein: CASSPPRAGGTDTQYF
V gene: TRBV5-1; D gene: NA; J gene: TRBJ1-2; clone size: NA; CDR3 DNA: TGCGCCAGCAGCTTGGAGGCGGGAGGGGAGTATGGCTACACCTTC; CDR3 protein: CASSLEAGGEYGYTF
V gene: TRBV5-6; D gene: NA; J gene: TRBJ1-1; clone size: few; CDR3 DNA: TGTGCCAGCAGCCCCACCCGGACATCGAACACTGAAGCTTTCTTT; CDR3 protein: CASSPTRTSNTEAFF
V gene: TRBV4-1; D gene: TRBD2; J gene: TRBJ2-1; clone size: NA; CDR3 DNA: TGCGCCAGCAGCCAAGATACCCTAGCGGGGGGGTATGAGCAGTTCTTC; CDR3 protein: CASSQDTLAGGYEQFF
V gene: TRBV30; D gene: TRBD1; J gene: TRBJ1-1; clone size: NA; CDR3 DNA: TGTGCCTGGAAGGGACAGGGGATTCGGACTGAAGCTTTCTTT; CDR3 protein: CAWKGQGIRTEAFF
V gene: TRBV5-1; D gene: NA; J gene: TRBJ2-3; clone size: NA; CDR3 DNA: TGCGCCAGCAGCTTTAGCCCCCTGTTCACAGATACGCAGTATTTT; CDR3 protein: CASSFSPLFTDTQYF
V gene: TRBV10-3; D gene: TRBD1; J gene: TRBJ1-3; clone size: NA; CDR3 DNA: TGTGCCATCAGTGATCCGGGACAGGCTGGAAACACCATATATTTT; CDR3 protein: CAISDPGQAGNTIYF
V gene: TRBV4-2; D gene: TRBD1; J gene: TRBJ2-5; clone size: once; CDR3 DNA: TGTGCCAGCAGCCAAGATGGGGACAGACAAGAGACCCAGTACTTC; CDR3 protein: CASSQDGDRQETQYF
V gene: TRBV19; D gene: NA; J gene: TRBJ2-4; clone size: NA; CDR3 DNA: TGTGCCAGTAGCACAGGGATGCGGTGGGTCTCCAAAAACATTCAGTACTTC; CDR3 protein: CASSTGMRWVSKNIQYF
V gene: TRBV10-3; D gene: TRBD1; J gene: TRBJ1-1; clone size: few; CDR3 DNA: TGTGCCATCAGTGGACAGGGGATGAACACTGAAGCTTTCTTT; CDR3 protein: CAISGQGMNTEAFF
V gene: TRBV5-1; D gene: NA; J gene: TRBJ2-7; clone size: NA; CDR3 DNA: TGCGCCAGCAGCTTGTCAGGGAAACAGCCCTACGAGCAGTACTTC; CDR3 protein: CASSLSGKQPYEQYF
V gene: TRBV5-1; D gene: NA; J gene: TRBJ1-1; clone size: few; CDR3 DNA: TGCGCCAGCACCCCGGGAATAGGGTACACTGAAGCTTTCTTT; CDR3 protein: CASTPGIGYTEAFF
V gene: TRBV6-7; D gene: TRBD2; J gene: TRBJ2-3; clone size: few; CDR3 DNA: TGTGCCAGCAGACGCCCGTTATTAGCGGGGGGCGAGGATTTT; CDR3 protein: CASRRPLLAGGEDF
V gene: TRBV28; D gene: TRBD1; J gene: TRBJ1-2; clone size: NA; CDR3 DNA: TGTGCCAGCAGATGGGGGGCAGGGGGCGTCTATGGCTACACCTTC; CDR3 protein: CASRWGAGGVYGYTF
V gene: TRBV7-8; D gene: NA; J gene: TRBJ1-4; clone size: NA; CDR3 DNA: TGTGCCAGCAGCTTAATCCCCGGACCCACTAGGGAGAAACTGTTTTTT; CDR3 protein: CASSLIPGPTREKLFF